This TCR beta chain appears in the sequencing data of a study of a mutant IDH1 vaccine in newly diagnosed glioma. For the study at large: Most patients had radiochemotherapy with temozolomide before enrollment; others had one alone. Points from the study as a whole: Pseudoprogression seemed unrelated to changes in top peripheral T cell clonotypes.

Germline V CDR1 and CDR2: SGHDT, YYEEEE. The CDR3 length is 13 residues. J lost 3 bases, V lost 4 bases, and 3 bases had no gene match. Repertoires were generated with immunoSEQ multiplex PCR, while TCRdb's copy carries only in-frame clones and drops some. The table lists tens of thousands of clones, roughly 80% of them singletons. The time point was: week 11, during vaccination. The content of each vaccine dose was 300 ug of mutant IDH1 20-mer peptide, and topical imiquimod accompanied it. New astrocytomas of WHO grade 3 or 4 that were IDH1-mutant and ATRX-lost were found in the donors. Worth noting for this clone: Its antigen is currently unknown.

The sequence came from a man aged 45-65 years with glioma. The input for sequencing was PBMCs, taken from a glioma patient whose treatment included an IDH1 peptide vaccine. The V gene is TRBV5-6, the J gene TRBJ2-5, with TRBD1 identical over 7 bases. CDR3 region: CASSQGTEETQYF. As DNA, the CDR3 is TGTGCCAGCAGCCAGGGGACAGAAGAGACCCAGTACTTC.